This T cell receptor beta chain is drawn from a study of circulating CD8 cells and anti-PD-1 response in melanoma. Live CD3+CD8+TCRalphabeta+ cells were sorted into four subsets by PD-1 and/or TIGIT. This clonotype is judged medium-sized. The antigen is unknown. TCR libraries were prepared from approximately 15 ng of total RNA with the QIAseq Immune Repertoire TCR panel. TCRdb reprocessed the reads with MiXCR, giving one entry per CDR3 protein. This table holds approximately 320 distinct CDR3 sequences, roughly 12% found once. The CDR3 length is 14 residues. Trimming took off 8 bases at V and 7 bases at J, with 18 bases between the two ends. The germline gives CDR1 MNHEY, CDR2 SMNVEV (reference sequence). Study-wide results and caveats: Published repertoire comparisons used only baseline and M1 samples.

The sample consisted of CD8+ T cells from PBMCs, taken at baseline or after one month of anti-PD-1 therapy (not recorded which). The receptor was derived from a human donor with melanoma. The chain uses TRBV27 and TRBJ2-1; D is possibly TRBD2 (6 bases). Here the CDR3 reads CASGFRDSLNEQFF. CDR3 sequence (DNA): TGTGCCAGCGGCTTCCGGGACTCTCTTAATGAGCAGTTCTTC.